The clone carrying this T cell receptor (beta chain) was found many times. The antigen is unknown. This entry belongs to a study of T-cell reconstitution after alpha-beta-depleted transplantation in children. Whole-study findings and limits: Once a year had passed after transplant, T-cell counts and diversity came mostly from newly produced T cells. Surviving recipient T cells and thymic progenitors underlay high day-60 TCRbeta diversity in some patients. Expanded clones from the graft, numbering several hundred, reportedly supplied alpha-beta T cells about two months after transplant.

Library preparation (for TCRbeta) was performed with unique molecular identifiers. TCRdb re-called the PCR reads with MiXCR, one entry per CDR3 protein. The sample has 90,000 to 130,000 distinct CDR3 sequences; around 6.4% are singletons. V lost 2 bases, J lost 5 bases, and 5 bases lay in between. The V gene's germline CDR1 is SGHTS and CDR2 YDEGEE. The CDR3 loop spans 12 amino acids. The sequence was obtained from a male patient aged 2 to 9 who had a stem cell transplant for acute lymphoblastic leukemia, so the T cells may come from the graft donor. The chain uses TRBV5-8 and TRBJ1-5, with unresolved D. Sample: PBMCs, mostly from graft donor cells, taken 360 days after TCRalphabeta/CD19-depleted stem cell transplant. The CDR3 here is CASSLRYQPQHF. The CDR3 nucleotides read TGTGCCAGCAGCTTACGCTATCAGCCCCAGCATTTT.